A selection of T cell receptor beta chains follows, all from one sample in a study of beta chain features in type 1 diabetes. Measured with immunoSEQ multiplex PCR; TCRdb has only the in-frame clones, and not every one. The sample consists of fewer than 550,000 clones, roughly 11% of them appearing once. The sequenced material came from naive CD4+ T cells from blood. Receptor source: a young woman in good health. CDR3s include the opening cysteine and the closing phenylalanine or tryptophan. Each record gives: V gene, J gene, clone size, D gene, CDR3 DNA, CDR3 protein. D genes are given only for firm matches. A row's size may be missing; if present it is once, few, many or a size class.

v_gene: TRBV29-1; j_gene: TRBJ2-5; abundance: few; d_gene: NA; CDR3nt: TGCAGCGTCGGGTTTCTGCGGGAGACCCAGTACTTC; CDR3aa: CSVGFLRETQYF
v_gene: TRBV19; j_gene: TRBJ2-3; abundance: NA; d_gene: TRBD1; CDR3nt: TGTGCCAGTACATTTAAGATAACCCGGGACAGCGAGGATACGCAGTATTTT; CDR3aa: CASTFKITRDSEDTQYF
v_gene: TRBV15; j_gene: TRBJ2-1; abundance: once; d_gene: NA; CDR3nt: TGTGCCACCAGCAGAGATCGGGACCCGAAGCAGTTCTTC; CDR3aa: CATSRDRDPKQFF
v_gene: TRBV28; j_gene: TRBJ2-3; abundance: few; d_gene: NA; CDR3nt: TGTGCCAGCAGTTTTGGAGGGGCGCGTGGCACAGATACGCAGTATTTT; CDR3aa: CASSFGGARGTDTQYF
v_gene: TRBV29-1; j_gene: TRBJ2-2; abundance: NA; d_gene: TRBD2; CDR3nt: TGCAGCGTTCGGTCTAGCGGATACACCGGGGAGCTGTTTTTT; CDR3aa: CSVRSSGYTGELFF
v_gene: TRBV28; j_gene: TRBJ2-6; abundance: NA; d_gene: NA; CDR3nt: TGTGCCAGCAGTCCGCCCGGTCCCGCCAACGTCCTGACTTTC; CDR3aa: CASSPPGPANVLTF
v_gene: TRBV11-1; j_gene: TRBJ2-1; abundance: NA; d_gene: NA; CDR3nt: TGTGCCAGCAGCTTAGGGACCCCCGCCCTAGGAGAGCAGTTCTTC; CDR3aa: CASSLGTPALGEQFF
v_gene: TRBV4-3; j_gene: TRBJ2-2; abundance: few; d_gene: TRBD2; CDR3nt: TGCGCCAGCAGCCAAGGTCCTCGGGGTAGCGGGGGGCGGACCGGGGAGCTGTTTTTT; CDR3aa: CASSQGPRGSGGRTGELFF
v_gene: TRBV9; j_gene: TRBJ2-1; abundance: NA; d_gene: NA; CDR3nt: TGTGCCAGCACTAGGGGGAGCACAAGGAATGAGCAGTTCTTC; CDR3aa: CASTRGSTRNEQFF
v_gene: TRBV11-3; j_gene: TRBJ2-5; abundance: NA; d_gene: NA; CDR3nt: TGTGCCAGCAGTCCAGGGAGGCGGGCTAGGGCCCAAGAGACCCAGTACTTC; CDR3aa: CASSPGRRARAQETQYF
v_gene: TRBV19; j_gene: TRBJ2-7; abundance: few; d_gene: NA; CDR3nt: TGTGCCAGTAGTATGGGACGGCCGGCCTACGAGCAGTACTTC; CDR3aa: CASSMGRPAYEQYF
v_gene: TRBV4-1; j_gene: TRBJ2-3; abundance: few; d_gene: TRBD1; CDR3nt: TGCGCCAGCAGCCGCCCCGGACAGGGGACAACAGATACGCAGTATTTT; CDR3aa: CASSRPGQGTTDTQYF
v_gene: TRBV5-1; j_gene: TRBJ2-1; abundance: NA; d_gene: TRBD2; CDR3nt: TGCGCCAGCAGCTGGACTAGCGGGAGCAATGAGCAGTTCTTC; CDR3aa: CASSWTSGSNEQFF
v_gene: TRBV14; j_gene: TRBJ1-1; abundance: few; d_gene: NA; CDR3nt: TGTGCCAGCAGCCGACACGATATAGCTTTCTTT; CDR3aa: CASSRHDIAFF
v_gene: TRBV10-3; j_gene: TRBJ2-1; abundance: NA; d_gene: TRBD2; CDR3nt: TGTGCCATCAGTAAGGGGACTAGCGATTACAATGAGCAGTTCTTC; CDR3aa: CAISKGTSDYNEQFF
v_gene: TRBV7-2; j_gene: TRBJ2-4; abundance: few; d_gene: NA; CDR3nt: TGTGCCAGCAGCTTATGGTTGGAGGTCCAGAACATTCAGTACTTC; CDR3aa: CASSLWLEVQNIQYF
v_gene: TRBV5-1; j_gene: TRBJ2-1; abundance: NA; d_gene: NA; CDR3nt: TGCGCCAGCAGCTTGACAGGCAGGGACTCCTACAATGAGCAGTTCTTC; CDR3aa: CASSLTGRDSYNEQFF
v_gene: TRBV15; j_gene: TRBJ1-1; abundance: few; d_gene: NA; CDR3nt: TGTGCCACCACCCCGAGGCGATTGAACACTGAAGCTTTCTTT; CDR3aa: CATTPRRLNTEAFF
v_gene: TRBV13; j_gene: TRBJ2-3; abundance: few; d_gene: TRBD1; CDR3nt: TGTGCCAGCAGCTTAAGGGGGCGCGGAACAGATACGCAGTATTTT; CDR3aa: CASSLRGRGTDTQYF
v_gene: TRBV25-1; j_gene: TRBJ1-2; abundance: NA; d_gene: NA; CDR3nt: TGTGCCAGCAGTGAATCCAAAGTGTTCACCTTC; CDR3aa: CASSESKVFTF
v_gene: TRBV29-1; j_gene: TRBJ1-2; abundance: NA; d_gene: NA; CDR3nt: TGCAGCGTTGAACGAGGGGGGAATGGCTACACCTTC; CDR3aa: CSVERGGNGYTF
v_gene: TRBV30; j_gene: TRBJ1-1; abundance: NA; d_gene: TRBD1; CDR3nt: TGTGCCTGCCGACAGGGGTTCGCCACTGAAGCTTTCTTT; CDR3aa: CACRQGFATEAFF
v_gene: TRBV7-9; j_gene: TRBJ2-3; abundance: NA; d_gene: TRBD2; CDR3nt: TGTGCCACTCCTAGCGGGAGGGCAGGCACAGATACGCAGTATTTT; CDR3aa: CATPSGRAGTDTQYF
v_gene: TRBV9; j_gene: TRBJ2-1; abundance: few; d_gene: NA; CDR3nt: TGTGCCAGCAGCGTGGGGGACGGGTACAATGAGCAGTTCTTC; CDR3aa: CASSVGDGYNEQFF
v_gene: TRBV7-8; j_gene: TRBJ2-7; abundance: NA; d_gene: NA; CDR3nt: TGTGCCAGCAGCTTACGCTGGGGCCGCATCTACGAGCAGTACTTC; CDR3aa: CASSLRWGRIYEQYF
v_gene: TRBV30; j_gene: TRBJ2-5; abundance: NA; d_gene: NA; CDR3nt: TGTGCCTGGACTGGGGGGCGGGGGCCACAAGAGACCCAGTACTTC; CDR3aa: CAWTGGRGPQETQYF
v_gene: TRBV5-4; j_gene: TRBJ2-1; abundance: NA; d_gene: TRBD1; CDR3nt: TGTGCCAGCAGCTCTGGACAGGGGGCTATTGAGCAGTTCTTC; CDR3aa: CASSSGQGAIEQFF
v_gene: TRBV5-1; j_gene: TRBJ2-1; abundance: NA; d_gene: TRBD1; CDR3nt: TGCGCCAGCAGCCCGTTGGACAGGGAGAACAATGAGCAGTTCTTC; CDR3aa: CASSPLDRENNEQFF
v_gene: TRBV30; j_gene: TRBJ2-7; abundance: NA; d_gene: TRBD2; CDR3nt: TGTGCCTGGAGACAAGCGGGAGAATACGAGCAGTACTTC; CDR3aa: CAWRQAGEYEQYF
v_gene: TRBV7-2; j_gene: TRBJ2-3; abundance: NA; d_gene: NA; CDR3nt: TGTGCCAGCAGCTTAGGCGGCAGCCCGCGGGAAGATACGCAGTATTTT; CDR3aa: CASSLGGSPREDTQYF
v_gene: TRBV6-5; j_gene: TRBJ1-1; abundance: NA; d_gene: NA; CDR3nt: TGTGCCAGCAGTCTTTACCCAACTTACAGCGGAGCTTTCTTT; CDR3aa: CASSLYPTYSGAFF
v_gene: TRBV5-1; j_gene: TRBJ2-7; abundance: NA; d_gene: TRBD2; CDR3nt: TGCGCCAGCAGCGTGCGGGAGACCTCCTACGAGCAGTACTTC; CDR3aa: CASSVRETSYEQYF
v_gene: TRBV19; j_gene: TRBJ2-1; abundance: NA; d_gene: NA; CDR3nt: TGTGCCAGTAGTGACCGGTTAGGTCGCTCCTACAATGAGCAGTTCTTC; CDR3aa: CASSDRLGRSYNEQFF
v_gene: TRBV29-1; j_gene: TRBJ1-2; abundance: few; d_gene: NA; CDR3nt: TGCAGCGTTGTCCCAGGCACCTATGGCTACACCTTC; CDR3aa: CSVVPGTYGYTF
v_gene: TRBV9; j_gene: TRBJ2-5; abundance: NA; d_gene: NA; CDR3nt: TGTGCCAGCAGCGTGGGTACTCAATTGGAGACCCAGTACTTC; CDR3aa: CASSVGTQLETQYF
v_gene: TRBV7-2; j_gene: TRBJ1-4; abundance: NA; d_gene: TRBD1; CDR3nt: TGTGCCAGCAGCCGAGGGGGCTTGGCTGAAAAACTGTTTTTT; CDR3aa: CASSRGGLAEKLFF
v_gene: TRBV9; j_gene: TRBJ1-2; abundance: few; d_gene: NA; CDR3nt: TGTGCCAGCAGCGGGTTAGGGGCTAACTATGGCTACACCTTC; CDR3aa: CASSGLGANYGYTF
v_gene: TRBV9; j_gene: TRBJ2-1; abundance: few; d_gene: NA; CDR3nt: TGTGCCAGCGAGCGAGGAGGGAGAGGCGATGAGCAGTTCTTC; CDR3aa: CASERGGRGDEQFF
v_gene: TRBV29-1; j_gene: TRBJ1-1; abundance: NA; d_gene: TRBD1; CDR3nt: TGCAGCGTGGGGACAGGGGAGCCGCGTCGCTTT; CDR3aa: CSVGTGEPRRF
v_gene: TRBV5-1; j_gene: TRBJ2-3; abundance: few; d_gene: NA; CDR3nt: TGCGCCAGCAGCTTAACAGGGTCTAGCACAGATACGCAGTATTTT; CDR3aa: CASSLTGSSTDTQYF
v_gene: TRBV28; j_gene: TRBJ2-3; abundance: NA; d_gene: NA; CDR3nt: TGTGCCAGCAGTTCAACCCCCACCAAGTATTTT; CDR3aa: CASSSTPTKYF
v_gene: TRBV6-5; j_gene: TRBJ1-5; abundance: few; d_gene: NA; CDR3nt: TGTGCCAGCAGTCCAGGGACGGGTGGGGATCAGCCCCAGCATTTT; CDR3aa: CASSPGTGGDQPQHF
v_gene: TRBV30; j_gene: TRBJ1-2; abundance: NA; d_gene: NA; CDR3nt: TGTGCCTGGACTCCCTCCGGGCACTTCAATGGCTACACCTTC; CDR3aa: CAWTPSGHFNGYTF
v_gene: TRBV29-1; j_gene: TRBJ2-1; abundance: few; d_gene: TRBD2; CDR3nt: TGCAGCGTTGAAGGGTCTAGCGGGATCAATGAGCAGTTCTTC; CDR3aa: CSVEGSSGINEQFF
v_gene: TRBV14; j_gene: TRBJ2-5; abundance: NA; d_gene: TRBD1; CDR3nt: TGTGCCAGCAGCCGAGTCTACGGGACAGGGGGAGAGACCCAGTACTTC; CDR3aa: CASSRVYGTGGETQYF
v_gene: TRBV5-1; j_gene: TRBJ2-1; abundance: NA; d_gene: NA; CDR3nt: TGCGCCAGCAGCCCGGGCAGGGGACGGGAGAGTGAGCAGTTCTTC; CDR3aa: CASSPGRGRESEQFF
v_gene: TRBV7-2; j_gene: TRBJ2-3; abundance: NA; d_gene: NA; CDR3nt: TGTGCCAGCAGCTTAAACCCCAGGGGGGGAAGTGGCACAGATACGCAGTATTTT; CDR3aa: CASSLNPRGGSGTDTQYF
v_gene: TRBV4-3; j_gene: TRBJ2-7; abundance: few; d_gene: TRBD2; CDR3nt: TGCGCCAGCAGCCAAGATCTCACTAGCGGGAGTGCGTACGAGCAGTACTTC; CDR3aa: CASSQDLTSGSAYEQYF
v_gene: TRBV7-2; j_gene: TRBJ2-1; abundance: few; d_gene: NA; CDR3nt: TGTGCCAGCAGCTGGATAAGGGGGAATGAGCAGTTCTTC; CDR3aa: CASSWIRGNEQFF
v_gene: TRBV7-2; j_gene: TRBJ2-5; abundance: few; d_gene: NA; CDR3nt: TGTGCCAGCAGCGTGAATTCAGGGGTGGGCCAAGAGACCCAGTACTTC; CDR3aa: CASSVNSGVGQETQYF
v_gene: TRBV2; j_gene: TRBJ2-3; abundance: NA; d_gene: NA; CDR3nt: TGTGCCAGCGTGGGATGGACAGATACGCAGTATTTT; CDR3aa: CASVGWTDTQYF
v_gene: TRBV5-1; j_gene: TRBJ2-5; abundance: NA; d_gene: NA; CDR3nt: TGCGCCAGCAGCTTGGCACGGGGATTCGAGACCCAGTACTTC; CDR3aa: CASSLARGFETQYF
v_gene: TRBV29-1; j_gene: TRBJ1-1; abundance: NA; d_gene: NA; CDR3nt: TGCAGCGCCAGATTGCAGGGGAGATCCACTGAAGCTTTCTTT; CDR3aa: CSARLQGRSTEAFF
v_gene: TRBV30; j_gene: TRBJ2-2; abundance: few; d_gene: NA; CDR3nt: TGTGCCTGGAGTGTTTTAGGGCTGGGCGGGGAGCTGTTTTTT; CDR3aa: CAWSVLGLGGELFF
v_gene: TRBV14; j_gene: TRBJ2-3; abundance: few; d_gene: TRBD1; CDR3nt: TGTGCCAGCAGCCAAGCATGGGACAGGGACCCAGATACGCAGTATTTT; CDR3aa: CASSQAWDRDPDTQYF